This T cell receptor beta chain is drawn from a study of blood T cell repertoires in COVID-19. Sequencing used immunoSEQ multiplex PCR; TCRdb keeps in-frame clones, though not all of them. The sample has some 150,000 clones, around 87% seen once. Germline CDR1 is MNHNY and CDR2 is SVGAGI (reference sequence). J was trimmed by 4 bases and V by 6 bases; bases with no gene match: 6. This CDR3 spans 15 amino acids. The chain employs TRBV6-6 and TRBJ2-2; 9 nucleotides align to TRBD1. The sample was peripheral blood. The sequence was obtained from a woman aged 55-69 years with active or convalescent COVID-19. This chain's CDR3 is CASSPGTGSTGELFF. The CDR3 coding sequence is TGTGCCAGCAGCCCCGGGACAGGGTCCACCGGGGAGCTGTTTTTT.